This T cell receptor (beta chain) came from a study of shared clonotypes between healthy human individuals. Study details: CD8 memory received one plate per donor, CD8 naive two, CD4 memory three and CD4 naive three.

Regarding the study as a whole: Generation of non-shared clonotypes was less probable than generation of clonotypes shared by all four donors.

About this clone itself: Its antigen remains unknown.

The study ran the assay at deep level. Method: immunoSEQ multiplex PCR; TCRdb's copy keeps in-frame clones and lacks some. The sample consists of hundreds of thousands of clones, about three quarters of them appearing once. The V gene lost 1 base and the J gene lost 5 bases, with 10 bases spanning the gap. The germline CDR1 and CDR2 sequences are SGHRS and YFSETQ. CDR3 length: 14 residues. Adults of Caucasian background living in Nashville, Tennessee made up all donors. Sequencing was done on a sample of memory CD4+ T cells sorted from blood. Subset: CD45RA-negative fraction. The gene calls are TRBV5-1 and TRBJ1-5; D unclear. The origin of this receptor is a woman aged 25 to 39 in good health. CDR3 in amino acids: CASSLKPGDQPQHF. CDR3 nucleotides: TGCGCCAGCAGCTTGAAGCCAGGAGATCAGCCCCAGCATTTT.